Here is one TCR beta chain with its context. Additional DNA sequences in this sample encode the identical CDR3. The V and J ends lost 1 base and 6 bases, in that order; junction bases with no gene match: 12. This CDR3 has 18 amino acids. Germline-derived CDR1 and CDR2 are LGHDT and YNNKEL (reference sequence). The data stem from a study of control samples from healthy donors and cancer patients. Generated by immunoSEQ multiplex PCR, the TCRdb table keeps only in-frame clones and is missing some. This sample has under 450,000 clones, with about 93% found just once. Sample: PBMCs. This sequence joins TRBV3-1 (or the pseudogene TRBV3-2) and TRBJ2-1, with 10 bases aligning to TRBD2. The clonotype was recovered from a man aged 40-49 years with head and neck cancer. The CDR3 DNA reads TGTGCCAGCAGCCAAGTAAGGCTAGCGGGAGTTTCGGGCAATGAGCAGTTCTTC. Translation: CASSQVRLAGVSGNEQFF.